This is a list of T cell receptor beta chains from one sample in a study of Ad26.COV2.S vaccination and SARS-CoV-2 variants. TCRdb keeps only in-frame clones here, not all; method: immunoSEQ multiplex PCR. The table lists roughly 150,000 clones, roughly 89% of them singletons. Source: peripheral blood, taken after recovery from COVID-19. These receptors were taken from a human donor who had recovered from COVID-19. Each CDR3 is given with its conserved first and last residue. The order of the fields is D gene, V gene, J gene, clone size, CDR3 DNA, CDR3 protein. D genes are given only for firm matches. The size entry is marked missing in some rows and otherwise reads once, few, many or a size class.

d_gene: NA
v_gene: TRBV14
j_gene: TRBJ2-7
abundance: NA
CDR3nt: TGTGCCAGCAGCCAAGATTTTCGGGGCCCCTACGAGCAGTACTTC
CDR3aa: CASSQDFRGPYEQYF

d_gene: NA
v_gene: TRBV28
j_gene: TRBJ2-5
abundance: NA
CDR3nt: TGTGCCAGCAGTTGGGATGAGGAGACCCAGTACTTC
CDR3aa: CASSWDEETQYF

d_gene: NA
v_gene: TRBV24-1
j_gene: TRBJ2-7
abundance: few
CDR3nt: TGTGCCACCAGTGACTCGGGGTTCAACGCGTACGAGCAGTACTTC
CDR3aa: CATSDSGFNAYEQYF

d_gene: TRBD1
v_gene: TRBV7-2
j_gene: TRBJ1-5
abundance: few
CDR3nt: TGTGCCAGCAGCACAACAGGGGCGGCGGGGCTTTATCAGCCCCAGCATTTT
CDR3aa: CASSTTGAAGLYQPQHF

d_gene: TRBD1
v_gene: TRBV6-5
j_gene: TRBJ2-7
abundance: NA
CDR3nt: TGTGCCAGCATCCGGACAGGAACTTCCTACGAGCAGTACTTC
CDR3aa: CASIRTGTSYEQYF

d_gene: TRBD2
v_gene: TRBV28
j_gene: TRBJ2-1
abundance: NA
CDR3nt: TGTGCCAGCAGTTCGGGACTAGCGGACTACAATGAGCAGTTCTTC
CDR3aa: CASSSGLADYNEQFF

d_gene: NA
v_gene: TRBV29-1
j_gene: TRBJ2-7
abundance: once
CDR3nt: TGCAGCGTTGCTACGGCCACAGGGAATTCGTACGAGCAGTACTTC
CDR3aa: CSVATATGNSYEQYF

d_gene: NA
v_gene: TRBV9
j_gene: TRBJ2-5
abundance: NA
CDR3nt: TGTGCCAGCAGCGTACAACAGGGGGGGGAGACCCAGTACTTC
CDR3aa: CASSVQQGGETQYF

d_gene: NA
v_gene: TRBV28
j_gene: TRBJ2-5
abundance: NA
CDR3nt: TGTGCCAGCAAGCCGGGGGGCTATCAAGAGACCCAGTACTTC
CDR3aa: CASKPGGYQETQYF

d_gene: TRBD2
v_gene: TRBV29-1
j_gene: TRBJ2-2
abundance: NA
CDR3nt: TGCAGCGTTGAGGCGACTAGCGGGGTGAACACCGGGGAGCTGTTTTTT
CDR3aa: CSVEATSGVNTGELFF

d_gene: TRBD1
v_gene: TRBV28
j_gene: TRBJ2-5
abundance: NA
CDR3nt: TGTGCCAGCAGTTTATGGCGTACGACAGGGGCAGAGACCCAGTACTTC
CDR3aa: CASSLWRTTGAETQYF